This T cell receptor (beta chain) was profiled in a study of blood T cell repertoires in COVID-19 (TCRdb year 2020). For the study in its entirety: Collaborator samples came from the United States, Italy and Spain and covered acute and convalescent phases of COVID-19. HLA class I and class II types, where available, came from metadata supplied by the sample provider rather than from assay-based typing. Samples were obtained from the ongoing ImmuneRACE study (first 160 participants) and from 1,254 subjects provided by 6 global collaborators. The repertoires were made available in a free public database intended to serve as a resource for research on the immune response to SARS-CoV-2. The prospective study material was composed of cDNA or gDNA derived from T cells, B-cell-depleted T cells, or PBMCs. Subjects who had been exposed to COVID-19, were actively infected with it, or had recovered from it provided the deeply sampled blood TCRbeta repertoires that made up the dataset. Nearly every sample came with metadata listing a de-identified subject ID, COVID-19 status, age in years and sex.

Broader findings and caveats from the paper: The amount of clinical and demographic metadata varied by source and participant and was provided uncurated.

As to this clone: The specificity of this receptor is unknown. No much larger clone exists at a distance of one base, and base qualities are not known.

CDR1 and CDR2, per the germline V gene, are SGHAT and FQNNGV. For this chain, trimming is 5 bases at the V end and 8 bases at the J end, and the number of junction bases without a gene match is 4. There are 12 amino acids in the CDR3, from cysteine to phenylalanine inclusive. Only the CDR3 part of the read is kept: 36 bases, read in frame from the first base. TCRbeta CDR3 regions were amplified from genomic DNA by means of the immunoSEQ Assay, a bias-controlled multiplex PCR. As for the authors' bioinformatics: Within the assay, amplification of reference gene primers was used to estimate how many nucleated cells each sample contained. To quantify the absolute abundance of each unique TCRbeta CDR3 rearrangement, sequence reads were collapsed and filtered. For each sample, productive Simpson clonality was calculated as the square root of Simpson's diversity index across productive rearrangements. TCRdb stores this immuneACCESS table with in-frame sequences only. Part of the clones is absent; in the studies checked, under half of the shortfall reflects unresolved V genes, and no reason is known for the rest. The V and J calls and clone size were taken over from that table, and D and trimming were inferred from the DNA. Within this sample are about 270,000 clones, with approximately 88% of them counted one time only. Of the sample, approximately 2% falls within the top ten clones.

Whole blood was collected in K2EDTA tubes by collaborating institutions according to the institutions' own protocols. For TCRbeta analysis, collaborators shipped samples in one of three forms: frozen whole blood, isolated PBMCs, or DNA extracted from either of those sample types. This receptor was identified in a man aged 45-60 years with acute or convalescent COVID-19. The receptor chain draws on TRBV11-2 and TRBJ1-1, with 8 bases matching TRBD1. The sequenced sample was peripheral blood. The nucleotides read TGTGCCAGCAGCCCGGCAGGGGGCGAAGCTTTCTTT. This sequence encodes CASSPAGGEAFF. The full variable domain, with segments outside the CDR3 supplied by the reference TRBV11-2 and TRBJ1-1 proteins, appears as EAGVAQSPRYKIIEKRQSVAFWCNPISGHATLYWYQQILGQGPKLLIQFQNNGVVDDSQLPKDRFSAERLKGVDSTLKIQPAKLEDSAVYLCASSPAGGEAFFGQGTRLTVV.